The clone carrying this TCR beta chain was picked up many times. What it binds is unknown. The record originates from a study of identical twins. General study results and limits: Cord blood beta clonotypes present at high abundance carried fewer insertions; no such pattern appeared in memory repertoires.

One entry per CDR3 protein, called by TCRdb with MiXCR from the 5' RACE reads. The sample holds 690,000 or so distinct CDR3 sequences, roughly 6.2% seen once. The CDR3 is 16 residues long. Trimming took off 6 bases at V and 2 bases at J, with 17 bases between the two ends. The sample comprised naive T cells sorted from blood. The TCR sequence derives from a man between 18 and 29 years old in good health. The chain has TRBV12-3 or TRBV12-4 and TRBJ1-5, with no clear D. CDR3 loop: CASSRTTMSGNQPQHF. Written as DNA, the CDR3 is TGTGCCAGCAGCCGGACGACCATGAGCGGCAATCAGCCCCAGCATTTT.